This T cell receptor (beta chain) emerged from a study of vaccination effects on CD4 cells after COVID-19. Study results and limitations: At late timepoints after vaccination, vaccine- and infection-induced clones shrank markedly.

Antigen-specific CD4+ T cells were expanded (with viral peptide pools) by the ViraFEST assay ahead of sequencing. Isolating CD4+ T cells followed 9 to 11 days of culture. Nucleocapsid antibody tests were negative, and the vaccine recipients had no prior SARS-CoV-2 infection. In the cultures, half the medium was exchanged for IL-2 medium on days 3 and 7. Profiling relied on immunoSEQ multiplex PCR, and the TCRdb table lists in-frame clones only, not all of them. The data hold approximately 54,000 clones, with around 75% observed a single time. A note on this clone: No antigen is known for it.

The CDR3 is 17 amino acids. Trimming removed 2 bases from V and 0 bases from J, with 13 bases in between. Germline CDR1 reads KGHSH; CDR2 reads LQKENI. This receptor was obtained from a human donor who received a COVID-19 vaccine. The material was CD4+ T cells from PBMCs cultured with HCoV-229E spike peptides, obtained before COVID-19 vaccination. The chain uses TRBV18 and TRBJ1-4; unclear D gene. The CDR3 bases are TGTGCCAGCTCACCAACGAACACCCCGGCAACTAATGAAAAACTGTTTTTT. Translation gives CASSPTNTPATNEKLFF.